These T cell receptor beta chains were read from a single sample in a study of cytomegalovirus exposure and HLA in healthy donors. Measured with immunoSEQ multiplex PCR; TCRdb has only the in-frame clones, and not every one. The sample includes some 170,000 clones, approximately 79% of them seen just once. The material sequenced was PBMCs. The receptors were gathered from a man in his forties or fifties in good health and CMV-seronegative. The CDR3 runs from the conserved cysteine through the conserved F or W. D genes are given only for firm matches.

d_call v_call cdr3_aa
TRBD1 TRBV5-8 CASSLRTGSDGYTF
TRBD1 TRBV28 CATSSPPGGYYNEQFF
TRBD1 TRBV5-4 CASTRGQGQETQYF
NA TRBV5-1 CASSLDVRGNGYTF
NA TRBV10-3 CAISDSEDEQYF
NA TRBV30 CAWSVARPSYNEQFF
TRBD2 TRBV7-2 CASSFASGGEQYF
TRBD1 TRBV9 CASSELGTGDTEAFF
NA TRBV4-2 CASSQARGQTPIGYTF
TRBD1 TRBV5-1 CASSPRTGAETQYF
TRBD1 TRBV9 CASSAGIDRVWGYTF
TRBD1 TRBV6-1 CASRRTGNTGELFF
TRBD1 TRBV5-6 CASSKLGQGANYGYTF
TRBD1 TRBV7-2 CASSFRTGIQETQYF
TRBD2 TRBV12-5 CASGGLAGGHNEQFF
TRBD1 TRBV19 CASTTGGDYGYTF
NA TRBV11-2 CASKQGVHEQYF
NA TRBV19 CATHGNWGSNYGYTF
NA TRBV2 CASSEAEDYEQYF
NA TRBV1 CTSSQDPWKGARYGYTF
NA TRBV5-4 CASSLAWGGSYNSPLHF
TRBD1 TRBV14 CASSQDRTGQDEQFF
NA TRBV10-3 CASDQGGRGNTIYF
NA TRBV28 CASSFPGGVVGDGYTF
TRBD1 TRBV29-1 CSENQGAPCTDTQYF
NA TRBV4-2 CASSHPEGQSGNTIYF
TRBD2 TRBV7-3 CASSSRLAGGLDTQYF
TRBD1 TRBV4-2 CATLFRADRDPEKLFF
TRBD1 TRBV6-5 CASRFPGQAQFF
TRBD1 TRBV5-1 CASSLGQTSNYGYTF
TRBD1 TRBV7-9 CSSSFNTGTGIYEQYF
NA TRBV18 CASSPPGRQETQYF
TRBD1 TRBV4-2 CASSPSGTGDGDYGYTF
TRBD2 TRBV5-1 CASSGGPAGGPGTQYF
NA TRBV27 CASSLSYGYQETQYF
NA TRBV14 CASSQVRGPTGQYF
NA TRBV7-2 CASSFRAPKTQYF
NA TRBV29-1 CSVEGSSYNEQFF
TRBD2 TRBV7-9 CASSSLTDQRGYNEQFF
TRBD1 TRBV15 CATVGGLGKSGNTEAFF
NA TRBV7-9 CASSPPGKSQPQHF
TRBD1 TRBV4-2 CASSQNLRQGANEQYF
NA TRBV28 CASSLGGGGADYGYTF
NA TRBV6-5 CASSYFQAANYGYTF
NA TRBV7-9 CASSFVEGPQETQYF
NA TRBV9 CASSVVEGGPGSGANVLTF
TRBD2 TRBV7-6 CASSRTSGGLPSLYEQYF
TRBD2 TRBV6-5 CASSYTSGGAGELFF
NA TRBV23-1 CASSLLYRDPYEQYF
NA TRBV27 CASSLRGSGTEAFF
NA TRBV6-5 CASSKDRLNYGYTF
TRBD1 TRBV19 CASSQGATYEQYF
TRBD2 TRBV5-1 CASQAGGTTTGELFF
TRBD1 TRBV27 CASSLSVPRGGYEQFF
NA TRBV19 CASSIRDSGSEKLFF
NA TRBV5-8 CASSFGQGLETQYF
TRBD1 TRBV5-5 CASSLGQGATYEQFF
TRBD1 TRBV4-1 CASSQQTGANTGELFF
NA TRBV19 CASSIDQRDRSNQPQHF